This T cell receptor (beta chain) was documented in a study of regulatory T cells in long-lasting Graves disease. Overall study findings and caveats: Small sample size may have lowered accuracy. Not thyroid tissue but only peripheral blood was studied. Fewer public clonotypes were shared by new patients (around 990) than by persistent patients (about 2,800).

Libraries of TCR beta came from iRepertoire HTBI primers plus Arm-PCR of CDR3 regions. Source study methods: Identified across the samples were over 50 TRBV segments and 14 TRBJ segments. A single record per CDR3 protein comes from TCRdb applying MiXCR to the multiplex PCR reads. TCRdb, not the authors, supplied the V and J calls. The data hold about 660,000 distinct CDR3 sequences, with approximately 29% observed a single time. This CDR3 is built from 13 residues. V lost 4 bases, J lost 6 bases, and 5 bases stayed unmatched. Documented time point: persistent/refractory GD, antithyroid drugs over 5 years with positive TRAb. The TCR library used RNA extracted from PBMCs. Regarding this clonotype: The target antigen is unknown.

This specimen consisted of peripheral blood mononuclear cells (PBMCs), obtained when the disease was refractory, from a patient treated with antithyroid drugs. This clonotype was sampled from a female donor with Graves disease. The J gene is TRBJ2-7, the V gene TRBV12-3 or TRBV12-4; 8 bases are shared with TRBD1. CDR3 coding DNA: TGTGCCAGCAGTTATTCGACAGGGGCCGAGCAGTACTTC. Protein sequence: CASSYSTGAEQYF.